This is a list of T cell receptor beta chains from one sample in a study of blood T cells in healthy people across ages. TCRdb reprocessed the 5' RACE reads with MiXCR, giving one entry per CDR3 protein. In the table there are roughly 1,000,000 distinct CDR3 sequences, approximately 26% of which are singletons. These data were likewise used in another study, on T cells of mothers and their children.

The sequenced sample was blood. Every receptor here comes from a girl aged 2 to 9 in good health. The CDR3 runs from the conserved cysteine through the conserved F or W. Each record gives: V gene, D gene, clone size, J gene, CDR3 DNA, CDR3 protein. A D gene is named only where the DNA matches it firmly. The size field is filled for only some rows; it gives once, few, many or a size class.

v_call: TRBV29-1
d_call: .
clone_size: .
j_call: TRBJ2-7
cdr3_nt: TGCAGCGTTGCCACCAGGGCGAGGTCCTACGAGCAGTACTTC
cdr3_aa: CSVATRARSYEQYF

v_call: TRBV6-5
d_call: .
clone_size: .
j_call: TRBJ2-1
cdr3_nt: TGTGCCAGCAGCCCCGGGCTTCTTCTGAATGAGCAGTTCTTC
cdr3_aa: CASSPGLLLNEQFF

v_call: TRBV5-1
d_call: .
clone_size: many
j_call: TRBJ2-4
cdr3_nt: TGCGCCAGCAGCTTGGCCGGTCAGCGGGACATTCAGTACTTC
cdr3_aa: CASSLAGQRDIQYF

v_call: TRBV4-3
d_call: TRBD2
clone_size: few
j_call: TRBJ2-7
cdr3_nt: TGCGCCAGCAGCCAGATTCTAGCGGGCTCCTACGAGCAGTACTTC
cdr3_aa: CASSQILAGSYEQYF

v_call: TRBV29-1
d_call: .
clone_size: .
j_call: TRBJ2-3
cdr3_nt: TGCAGCGGAAGGGGGGGGGTCGCAGTTACGCAGTATTTT
cdr3_aa: CSGRGGVAVTQYF

v_call: TRBV5-1
d_call: .
clone_size: .
j_call: TRBJ2-7
cdr3_nt: TGCGCCAGCAGCTTGGGATTCCGGTCCTCCTACGAGCAGTACTTC
cdr3_aa: CASSLGFRSSYEQYF

v_call: TRBV11-1
d_call: .
clone_size: few
j_call: TRBJ2-2
cdr3_nt: TGTGCCAGCAGTTTGGACGATAACACCGGGGAGCTGTTTTTT
cdr3_aa: CASSLDDNTGELFF

v_call: TRBV12-5
d_call: .
clone_size: .
j_call: TRBJ1-4
cdr3_nt: TGTGCTAGTGGCCCCAGGGGAGGACATGAAAAACTGTTTTTT
cdr3_aa: CASGPRGGHEKLFF

v_call: TRBV7-9
d_call: TRBD2
clone_size: few
j_call: TRBJ2-1
cdr3_nt: TGTGCCAGCAGCCATAGCGGGGTCGATTACAATGAGCAGTTCTTC
cdr3_aa: CASSHSGVDYNEQFF

v_call: TRBV12-3/TRBV12-4
d_call: TRBD1
clone_size: .
j_call: TRBJ1-2
cdr3_nt: TGTGCCAGCAGTTTCTGGACAGGGACGTCTGACTATGGCTACACCTTC
cdr3_aa: CASSFWTGTSDYGYTF

v_call: TRBV6-5
d_call: TRBD2
clone_size: few
j_call: TRBJ2-7
cdr3_nt: TGTGCCAGCAGGTCTAGCGGGAGATACGAGCAGTACTTC
cdr3_aa: CASRSSGRYEQYF

v_call: TRBV27
d_call: TRBD1
clone_size: .
j_call: TRBJ2-7
cdr3_nt: TGTGCCCCCAAGGAGACAGGGACCTACGAGCAGTACTTC
cdr3_aa: CAPKETGTYEQYF

v_call: TRBV7-2
d_call: TRBD1
clone_size: .
j_call: TRBJ1-6
cdr3_nt: TGTGCCAGCAGCCCGACGGGACAGGGTAATTCACCCCTCCACTTT
cdr3_aa: CASSPTGQGNSPLHF

v_call: TRBV19
d_call: .
clone_size: .
j_call: TRBJ2-5
cdr3_nt: TGTGCCAGTAGTACCACCGCGACAGGAGGAGAGACCCAGTACTTC
cdr3_aa: CASSTTATGGETQYF

v_call: TRBV7-2
d_call: TRBD2
clone_size: .
j_call: TRBJ2-5
cdr3_nt: TGTGCCAGCAGCTTATACAGAGGGGGACTAGACGTGGAGACCCAGTACTTC
cdr3_aa: CASSLYRGGLDVETQYF

v_call: TRBV7-9
d_call: .
clone_size: .
j_call: TRBJ2-7
cdr3_nt: TGTGCCAGCAGTGTAAATCACGACGGGTCCGAGCAGTACTTC
cdr3_aa: CASSVNHDGSEQYF

v_call: TRBV11-2
d_call: .
clone_size: few
j_call: TRBJ1-1
cdr3_nt: TGTGCCAGCAGCCCAGGGTTCCCGATGAACACTGAAGCTTTCTTT
cdr3_aa: CASSPGFPMNTEAFF

v_call: TRBV27
d_call: .
clone_size: few
j_call: TRBJ2-7
cdr3_nt: TGTGCCAGCAGACTTAGTGGGCACGAGCAGTACTTC
cdr3_aa: CASRLSGHEQYF

v_call: TRBV2
d_call: .
clone_size: .
j_call: TRBJ2-3
cdr3_nt: TGTGCCAGCAGTCAGGTCCGTTGGGGCGTCGATACGCAGTATTTT
cdr3_aa: CASSQVRWGVDTQYF

v_call: TRBV7-2
d_call: .
clone_size: many
j_call: TRBJ2-5
cdr3_nt: TGTGCCAGCAGCCCTACAGGCGTCCAAGAGACCCAGTACTTC
cdr3_aa: CASSPTGVQETQYF

v_call: TRBV20-1
d_call: TRBD1
clone_size: .
j_call: TRBJ2-2
cdr3_nt: TGCAGTGCTAAGACAGGGAGCACCGGGGAGCTGTTTTTT
cdr3_aa: CSAKTGSTGELFF

v_call: TRBV15
d_call: .
clone_size: few
j_call: TRBJ2-5
cdr3_nt: TGTGCCACCAGCAGAGGTGTTTTGCTGCCAGAGACCCAGTACTTC
cdr3_aa: CATSRGVLLPETQYF

v_call: TRBV29-1
d_call: .
clone_size: few
j_call: TRBJ2-1
cdr3_nt: TGCAGCGTCAGGGGGGGGACAGCATACAATGAGCAGTTCTTC
cdr3_aa: CSVRGGTAYNEQFF

v_call: TRBV7-9
d_call: .
clone_size: few
j_call: TRBJ1-1
cdr3_nt: TGTGCCAGCAGCTTAGTTCCGGGCAATGAAGCTTTCTTT
cdr3_aa: CASSLVPGNEAFF

v_call: TRBV6-2/TRBV6-3
d_call: .
clone_size: few
j_call: TRBJ1-1
cdr3_nt: TGTGCCAGCAATGAGGGGTTGAACACTGGAGCTTTCTTT
cdr3_aa: CASNEGLNTGAFF

v_call: TRBV7-9
d_call: TRBD2
clone_size: .
j_call: TRBJ2-7
cdr3_nt: TGTGCCAGCAGCCCAGCTAGCGGAGCCTACGAGCAGTACTTC
cdr3_aa: CASSPASGAYEQYF

v_call: TRBV7-8
d_call: .
clone_size: few
j_call: TRBJ1-2
cdr3_nt: TGTGCCAGCAGCTTAAGTTTTTTAGAAGGCTACACCTTC
cdr3_aa: CASSLSFLEGYTF

v_call: TRBV11-1
d_call: .
clone_size: few
j_call: TRBJ2-5
cdr3_nt: TGTGCCAGCAGCTTGAATATACCCGAGGAAGAGACCCAGTACTTC
cdr3_aa: CASSLNIPEEETQYF

v_call: TRBV12-3/TRBV12-4
d_call: .
clone_size: .
j_call: TRBJ1-2
cdr3_nt: TGTGCCAGCAGTGCTTGGGGCGTCGGCTACACCTTC
cdr3_aa: CASSAWGVGYTF

v_call: TRBV9
d_call: .
clone_size: few
j_call: TRBJ1-2
cdr3_nt: TGTGCCAGCAGCGTGTCTCCCAGCGACGAGGCAGATGGCTACACCTTC
cdr3_aa: CASSVSPSDEADGYTF

v_call: TRBV12-3/TRBV12-4
d_call: .
clone_size: .
j_call: TRBJ2-5
cdr3_nt: TGTGCCAGCAGCTACCTGATAACTACTGAGACCCAGTACTTC
cdr3_aa: CASSYLITTETQYF

v_call: TRBV15
d_call: .
clone_size: few
j_call: TRBJ2-7
cdr3_nt: TGTGCCACCAGCAGAGGGGACTCTATATACGAGCAGTACTTC
cdr3_aa: CATSRGDSIYEQYF

v_call: TRBV4-1
d_call: .
clone_size: few
j_call: TRBJ2-3
cdr3_nt: TGCGCCAGCAGCCAAGGTCGTACGCAGTATTTT
cdr3_aa: CASSQGRTQYF

v_call: TRBV5-1
d_call: .
clone_size: few
j_call: TRBJ1-1
cdr3_nt: TGCGCCAGCAGCTTACATCGGACGGACACTGAAGCTTTCTTT
cdr3_aa: CASSLHRTDTEAFF

v_call: TRBV2
d_call: .
clone_size: .
j_call: TRBJ2-2
cdr3_nt: TGTGCCAGCAGTATTCACCTGGACGTGTACGGGGAGCTGTTTTTT
cdr3_aa: CASSIHLDVYGELFF

v_call: TRBV29-1
d_call: TRBD2
clone_size: .
j_call: TRBJ2-1
cdr3_nt: TGCAGCGTCCGGGAGGGCCTGGGGAATGAGCAGTTCTTC
cdr3_aa: CSVREGLGNEQFF

v_call: TRBV5-5
d_call: .
clone_size: .
j_call: TRBJ2-3
cdr3_nt: TGTGCCAGCAGCTTGGTTGGCCGTAGCACAGATACGCAGTATTTT
cdr3_aa: CASSLVGRSTDTQYF

v_call: TRBV28
d_call: TRBD1
clone_size: many
j_call: TRBJ2-7
cdr3_nt: TGTGCCAGCAGTTTGGACAGGGGGTCCGAGCAGTACTTC
cdr3_aa: CASSLDRGSEQYF

v_call: TRBV7-3
d_call: .
clone_size: .
j_call: TRBJ2-5
cdr3_nt: TGTGCCAGCAGCTTTCTAGGAGGAAGACAAGAGACCCAGTACTTC
cdr3_aa: CASSFLGGRQETQYF